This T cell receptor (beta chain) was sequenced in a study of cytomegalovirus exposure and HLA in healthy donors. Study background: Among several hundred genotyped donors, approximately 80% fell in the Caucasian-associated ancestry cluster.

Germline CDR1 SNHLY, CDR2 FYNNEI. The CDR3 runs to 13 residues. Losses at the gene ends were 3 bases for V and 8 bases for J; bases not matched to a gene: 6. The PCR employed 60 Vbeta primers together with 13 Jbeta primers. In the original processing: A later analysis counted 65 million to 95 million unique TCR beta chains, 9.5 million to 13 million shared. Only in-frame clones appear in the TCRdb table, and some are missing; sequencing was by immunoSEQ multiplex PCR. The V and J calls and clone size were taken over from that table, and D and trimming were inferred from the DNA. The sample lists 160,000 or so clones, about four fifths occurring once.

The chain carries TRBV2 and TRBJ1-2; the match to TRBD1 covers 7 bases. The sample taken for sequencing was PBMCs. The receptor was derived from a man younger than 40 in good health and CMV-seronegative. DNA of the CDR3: TGTGCCAGCAGTGAGCACAGGGGATTCGGCTACACCTTC. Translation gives CASSEHRGFGYTF. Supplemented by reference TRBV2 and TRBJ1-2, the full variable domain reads EPEVTQTPSHQVTQMGQEVILRCVPISNHLYFYWYRQILGQKVEFLVSFYNNEISEKSEIFDDQFSVERPDGSNFTLKIRSTKLEDSAMYFCASSEHRGFGYTFGSGTRLTVV.